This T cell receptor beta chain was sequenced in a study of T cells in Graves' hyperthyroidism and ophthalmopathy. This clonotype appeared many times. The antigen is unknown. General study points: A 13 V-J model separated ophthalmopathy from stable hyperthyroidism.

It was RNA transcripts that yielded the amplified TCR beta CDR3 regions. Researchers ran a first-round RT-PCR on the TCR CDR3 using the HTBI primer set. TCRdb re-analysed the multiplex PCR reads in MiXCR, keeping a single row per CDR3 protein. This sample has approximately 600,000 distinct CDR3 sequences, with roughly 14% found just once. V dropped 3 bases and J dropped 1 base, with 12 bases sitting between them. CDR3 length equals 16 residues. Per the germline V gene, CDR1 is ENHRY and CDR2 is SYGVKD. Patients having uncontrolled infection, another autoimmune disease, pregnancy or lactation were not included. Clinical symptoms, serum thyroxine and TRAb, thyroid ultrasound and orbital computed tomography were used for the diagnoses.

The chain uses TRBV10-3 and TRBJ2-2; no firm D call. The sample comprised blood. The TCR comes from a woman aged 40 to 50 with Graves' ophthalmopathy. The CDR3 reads CAISDPVDGNTGELFF. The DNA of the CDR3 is TGTGCCATCAGTGACCCAGTGGACGGGAACACCGGGGAGCTGTTTTTT.